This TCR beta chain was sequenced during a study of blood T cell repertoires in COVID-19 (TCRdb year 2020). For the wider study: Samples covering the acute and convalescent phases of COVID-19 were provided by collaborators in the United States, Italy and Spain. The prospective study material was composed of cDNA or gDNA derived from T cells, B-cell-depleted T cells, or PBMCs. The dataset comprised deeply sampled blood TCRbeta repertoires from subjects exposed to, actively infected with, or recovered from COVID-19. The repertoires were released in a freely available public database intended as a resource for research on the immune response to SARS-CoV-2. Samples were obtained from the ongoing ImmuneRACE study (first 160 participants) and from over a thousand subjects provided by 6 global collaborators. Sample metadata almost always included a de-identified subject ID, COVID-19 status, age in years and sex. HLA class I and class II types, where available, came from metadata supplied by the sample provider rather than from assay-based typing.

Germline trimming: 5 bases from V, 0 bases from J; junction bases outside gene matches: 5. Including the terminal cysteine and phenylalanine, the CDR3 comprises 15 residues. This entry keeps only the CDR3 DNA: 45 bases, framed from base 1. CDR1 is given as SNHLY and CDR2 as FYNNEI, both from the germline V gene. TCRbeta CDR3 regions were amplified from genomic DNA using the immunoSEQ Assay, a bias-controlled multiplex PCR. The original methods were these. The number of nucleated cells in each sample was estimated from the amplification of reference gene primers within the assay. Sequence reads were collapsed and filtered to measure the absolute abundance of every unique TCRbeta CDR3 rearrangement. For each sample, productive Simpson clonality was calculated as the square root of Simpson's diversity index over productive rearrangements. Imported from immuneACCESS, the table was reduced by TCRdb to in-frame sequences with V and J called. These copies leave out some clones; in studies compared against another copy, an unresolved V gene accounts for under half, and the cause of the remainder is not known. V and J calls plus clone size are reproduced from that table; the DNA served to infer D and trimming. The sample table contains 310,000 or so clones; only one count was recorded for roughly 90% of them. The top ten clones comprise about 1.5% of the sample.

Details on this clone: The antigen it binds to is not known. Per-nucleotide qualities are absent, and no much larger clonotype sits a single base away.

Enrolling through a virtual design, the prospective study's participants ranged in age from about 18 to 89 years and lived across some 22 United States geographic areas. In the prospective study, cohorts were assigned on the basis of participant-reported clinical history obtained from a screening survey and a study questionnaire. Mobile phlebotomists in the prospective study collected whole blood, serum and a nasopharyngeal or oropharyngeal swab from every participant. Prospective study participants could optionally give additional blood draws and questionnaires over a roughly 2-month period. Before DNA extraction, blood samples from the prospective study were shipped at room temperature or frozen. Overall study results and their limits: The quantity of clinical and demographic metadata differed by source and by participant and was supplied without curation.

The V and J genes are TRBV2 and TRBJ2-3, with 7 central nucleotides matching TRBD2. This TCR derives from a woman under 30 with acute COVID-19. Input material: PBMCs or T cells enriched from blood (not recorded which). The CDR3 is CASSPRLASTDTQYF. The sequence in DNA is TGTGCCAGCAGTCCCCGACTAGCTAGCACAGATACGCAGTATTTT.